A selection of T cell receptor beta chains follows, all from one sample in a study of radiotherapy plus CTLA-4 blockade in lung cancer. Sequencing used immunoSEQ multiplex PCR; TCRdb keeps in-frame clones, though not all of them. Of over 70,000 clones in the sample, around 88% are singletons; the top ten hold just over 2%. The source was peripheral blood, collected from a patient treated with radiotherapy plus ipilimumab. The receptors stem from a human donor with non-small cell lung cancer who had a partial response to radiotherapy plus ipilimumab. CDR3s include the opening cysteine and the closing phenylalanine or tryptophan. Fields, in order: clone size, V gene, D gene, J gene, CDR3 DNA, CDR3 protein. D genes are given only for firm matches. Clone size, where shown, is once, few, many, or a class for clones that have expanded.

clone_size: -
v_call: TRBV2
d_call: TRBD2
j_call: TRBJ2-2
cdr3_nt: TGTGCCAGCAGCGTTCCCGGGACTAGCGGGAGGGAGCTGTTTTTT
cdr3_aa: CASSVPGTSGRELFF

clone_size: -
v_call: TRBV4-1
d_call: TRBD1
j_call: TRBJ2-7
cdr3_nt: TGCGCCAGCAGCTATCCGGGACAGAGCTCCTACGAGCAGTACTTC
cdr3_aa: CASSYPGQSSYEQYF

clone_size: -
v_call: TRBV5-4
d_call: -
j_call: TRBJ2-3
cdr3_nt: TGTGCCAGCAGCTTGGGGGGGGCTAGCGGTAGCACAGATACGCAGTATTTT
cdr3_aa: CASSLGGASGSTDTQYF

clone_size: -
v_call: TRBV27
d_call: -
j_call: TRBJ1-1
cdr3_nt: TGTGCCAGCAGTTCCAAAGGGGGGGTTGGGACTGAAGCTTTCTTT
cdr3_aa: CASSSKGGVGTEAFF

clone_size: -
v_call: TRBV5-1
d_call: -
j_call: TRBJ2-3
cdr3_nt: TGCGCCACCTCCGGGGGGCCTAGCACAGATACGCAGTATTTT
cdr3_aa: CATSGGPSTDTQYF

clone_size: -
v_call: TRBV18
d_call: -
j_call: TRBJ1-5
cdr3_nt: TGTGCCAGCTCACCACGGAGGGGCCCCAACAGTTTCGGCAATCAGCCCCAGCATTTT
cdr3_aa: CASSPRRGPNSFGNQPQHF

clone_size: -
v_call: TRBV9
d_call: TRBD1
j_call: TRBJ1-1
cdr3_nt: TGTGCCAGCAGCGTAGAGGGGACAGCCCAAGCTTTCTTT
cdr3_aa: CASSVEGTAQAFF

clone_size: -
v_call: TRBV9
d_call: -
j_call: TRBJ1-1
cdr3_nt: TGTGCCAGCAGCGTAGGTCATCCGAACACTGAAGCTTTCTTT
cdr3_aa: CASSVGHPNTEAFF

clone_size: -
v_call: TRBV19
d_call: TRBD2
j_call: TRBJ2-1
cdr3_nt: TGTGCCAGTAGTGTGGTAGCGGGAAGCTATGAGCAGTTCTTC
cdr3_aa: CASSVVAGSYEQFF

clone_size: few
v_call: TRBV6-5
d_call: -
j_call: TRBJ2-2
cdr3_nt: TGTGCCAGCAGTTTAGACACCCACACCGGGGAGCTGTTTTTT
cdr3_aa: CASSLDTHTGELFF

clone_size: -
v_call: TRBV30
d_call: TRBD2
j_call: TRBJ2-3
cdr3_nt: TGTGCCTGGAGTGAGGCGCCGGCGGGAGGCACAGATACGCAGTATTTT
cdr3_aa: CAWSEAPAGGTDTQYF

clone_size: -
v_call: TRBV6-4
d_call: -
j_call: TRBJ2-1
cdr3_nt: TGTGCCAGCAGTGACTCTGGAGGGAAGAATGAGCAGTTCTTC
cdr3_aa: CASSDSGGKNEQFF

clone_size: -
v_call: TRBV18
d_call: -
j_call: TRBJ1-2
cdr3_nt: TGTGCCAGCTCACCACCGGGGCCAACACCTTTGGTCGTTGGCTACACCTTC
cdr3_aa: CASSPPGPTPLVVGYTF